A single sample gave rise to the 23 T cell receptor beta chains below, sequenced in a study of T cells in Graves' hyperthyroidism and ophthalmopathy. RNA transcripts yielded amplified TCR beta CDR3 regions. HTBI primers drove first-round RT-PCR of the TCR CDR3. From the multiplex PCR reads, TCRdb called clonotypes with MiXCR, one entry per CDR3 protein. The sample has approximately 520,000 distinct CDR3 sequences, roughly 25% seen once; the top ten hold approximately 10%. Sequenced sample: blood. Receptors originate from a young woman with Graves' ophthalmopathy.

This clonotype was detected many times. The chain recombines TRBV13 with TRBJ2-7, with TRBD2 as a possible D gene (6 bases). CDR1 is PRHDT, CDR2 FYEKMQ, per germline (reference sequence). V shed 1 base and J shed 7 bases, with 14 bases lying between them. This CDR3 comprises 14 residues. CDR3 sequence: CASSLVRAAGEQYF. CDR3 DNA: TGTGCCAGCAGCTTAGTAAGGGCCGCGGGGGAGCAGTACTTC.

This clonotype was seen many times. The CDR3 DNA is TGTGCCAGCAGTGAATGGGGGATAACTGAAGCTTTCTTT. This codes for CASSEWGITEAFF. The rearrangement uses TRBV6-1 and TRBJ1-1, with D possibly TRBD1 on 5 matching bases. Germline CDR1 MNHNS, CDR2 SASEGT. This CDR3 spans 13 amino acids. Trimming pared 2 bases from V and 5 bases from J, leaving 9 bases between.

This sequence joins TRBV6-5 and TRBJ1-2; D not resolved. V was shortened by 3 bases and J by 2 bases, with 7 bases between the two germline ends. CDR3 length equals 13 residues. Germline V CDR1 and CDR2: MNHEY, SVGAGI. As DNA, the CDR3 is TGTGCCAGCAGTTATGTTGAGAACTATGGCTACACCTTC. It is translated as CASSYVENYGYTF.

This clonotype has only a few counts. This sequence joins TRBV4-1 and TRBJ2-7, with a tentative D call TRBD2 (5 bases). V lost 5 bases to trimming and J lost 6 bases, with 14 bases between them. This CDR3 spans 13 amino acids. The germline V gene encodes CDR1 MGHRA and CDR2 YSYEKL. CDR3 bases: TGCGCCAGCAGCGCCTACAGAGGGATCGAGCAGTACTTC. It codes for CASSAYRGIEQYF.

In DNA, the CDR3 is TGCAGTGCAGAGGACAGGGCCGACACTGAAGCTTTCTTT. Translation gives CSAEDRADTEAFF. V is TRBV20-1 and J is TRBJ1-1, with TRBD1 matching 8 bases. The CDR3 contains 13 residues. Germline lookup yields CDR1 DFQATT and CDR2 SNEGSKA (reference sequence). Losses at the gene ends were 6 bases for V and 3 bases for J; bases not matched to a gene: 6.

This clonotype has more than one count but fewer than ten. V gene TRBV7-2 combines with J gene TRBJ1-6; 7 nucleotides line up with TRBD1. The CDR3 runs to 16 residues. Germline V gives CDR1 SGHTA, CDR2 FQGNSA. V shed 5 bases, J shed 5 bases, and the junction held 9 bases outside the gene matches. CDR3 amino acids: CASSPWQGVDNSPLHF. Here the CDR3 DNA reads TGTGCCAGCAGCCCCTGGCAGGGGGTTGATAATTCACCCCTCCACTTT.

Turning to this clonotype: The junction shows a germline mismatch at one end, possibly a read error. The chain has TRBV4-3 and TRBJ1-2, with D unclear. The CDR3 is 14 residues long. Germline CDR1 reads LGHNA; CDR2 reads YSLEER. CDR3 nucleotides: TGCGCCAGCAGCCAAGAGATCGGGAACTATGGCCACACCTTC. Protein: CASSQEIGNYGHTF.

This clonotype was counted many times. The rearrangement joins TRBV10-3 to TRBJ1-5, with D uncertain. Per the germline V gene, CDR1 is ENHRY and CDR2 is SYGVKD. CDR3 length equals 15 residues. The V and J ends lost 2 bases and 0 bases respectively, with 8 bases between them. The CDR3 sequence is CAISEGVYSNQPQHF. In nucleotides, the CDR3 is TGTGCCATCAGTGAGGGGGTTTATAGCAATCAGCCCCAGCATTTT.

This clonotype has a count of ten or more. This rearrangement joins TRBV30 to TRBJ1-1; no clear D gene. CDR1 and CDR2 from the germline V gene are GTSNPN and SVGIG (reference sequence). Trimming took 4 bases from V and 8 from J, leaving 14 bases between them. CDR3 length equals 12 residues. Here the CDR3 DNA reads TGTGCCTGGACGGGAACTCGAGCCGAAGCTTTCTTT. Its protein is CAWTGTRAEAFF.

This clonotype was detected many times. V and J are TRBV28 and TRBJ2-7; 9 nucleotides match TRBD1. V shed 5 bases and J 5 bases; nucleotides not matched to a gene: 4. Germline CDR1 MDHEN, CDR2 SYDVKM. The CDR3 covers 13 residues. CDR3 in amino acids: CASSITGGDEQYF. The CDR3, as DNA: TGTGCCAGCAGTATTACAGGGGGCGACGAGCAGTACTTC.

This clonotype was observed at least ten times. V and J are TRBV7-2 and TRBJ2-7; unclear D gene. The CDR3 contains 13 residues. Germline CDR1 SGHTA, CDR2 FQGNSA. The germline V and J ends were trimmed by 5 bases and 1 base, with 9 bases remaining between them. The CDR3 bases are TGTGCCAGCAGCCGGTCGGCTTCCTACGAGCAGTACTTC. The encoded protein is CASSRSASYEQYF.

This clonotype was observed at least ten times. The chain employs TRBV28 and TRBJ2-5, with D uncertain. The ends were cut back, 1 base at V and 4 bases at J, with 13 bases in the middle. The CDR3 loop spans 15 amino acids. Looked up from germline, CDR1 is MDHEN and CDR2 is SYDVKM. Here the CDR3 reads CASSLLTWFGETQYF. The CDR3 DNA reads TGTGCCAGCAGTTTATTAACGTGGTTTGGAGAGACCCAGTACTTC.

Ten or more counts support this clonotype. A junction end diverges from the germline sequence, so it may reflect a read error. The chain couples TRBV6-5 to TRBJ1-3, with D unclear. This CDR3 region has 13 residues. CDR1 and CDR2 (germline): MNHEY, SVGAGI. This CDR3 is CVSSSGGGNTIYF. In DNA form, the CDR3 reads TGTGTCAGCAGTTCAGGCGGAGGAAACACCATATATTTT.

This clonotype occurred many times. This chain links TRBV4-1 with TRBJ1-2, with 12 positions matching TRBD1. There are 19 residues in the CDR3. Germline CDR1 and CDR2: MGHRA and YSYEKL. Trimming at V came to 0 bases and at J to 5 bases, leaving 13 bases not matched to a gene. CDR3 coding DNA: TGCGCCAGCAGCCAAGATCAGAATAGGTGGGGACAGGGGGCTTATGGCTACACCTTC. Its translation is CASSQDQNRWGQGAYGYTF.

This clonotype has a count of ten or more. The genes are TRBV15 and TRBJ1-3, with 7 bases aligning to TRBD1. The CDR3 spans 15 residues. Germline values: CDR1 LNHNV, CDR2 YYDKDF (reference sequence). The J segment lost 2 bases and the V segment lost 0 bases, leaving 1 base of the junction unmatched. The CDR3 DNA follows: TGTGCCACCAGCAGAGAGGACAGGCCTGGAAACACCATATATTTT. Translation gives CATSREDRPGNTIYF.

This clonotype was seen repeatedly, ten times or more. V usage is TRBV27 and J usage is TRBJ1-2, with 8 bases that match TRBD1. The ends lost 5 bases at V and 5 bases at J; junction bases unmatched: 13. The CDR3 has 16 amino acids. Germline CDR1 reads MNHEY; CDR2 reads SMNVEV (reference sequence). The CDR3 DNA reads as TGTGCCAGCAGTCCCCTAGGACAGGGCGAATTGTATGGCTACACCTTC. Protein sequence: CASSPLGQGELYGYTF.

This clonotype has more than one count but fewer than ten. The genes are TRBV6-2 or TRBV6-3 and TRBJ2-2; TRBD1 aligns across 8 bases. The CDR3 consists of 19 residues. The trim removed 2 bases at V and 5 bases at J, leaving 16 bases unmatched. The germline gives CDR1 MNHEY, CDR2 SVGEGT. CDR3 nucleotide sequence: TGTGCCAGCAGTTACATCTTAGGCGTTGGGCAGGGGGCGACCGGGGAGCTGTTTTTT. Translation: CASSYILGVGQGATGELFF.

This clonotype showed up many times. The chain has TRBV7-3 and TRBJ1-1; D not resolved. Germline CDR1 is SGHTA and CDR2 is FQGTGA. V dropped 5 bases and J dropped 4 bases, with 14 bases sitting between them. The CDR3 consists of 14 residues. DNA of the CDR3: TGTGCCAGCAGCACCAATGCTGGGAGCACTGAAGCTTTCTTT. Translated: CASSTNAGSTEAFF.

Many counts were recorded for this clonotype. This chain joins TRBV12-3 or TRBV12-4 and TRBJ2-2, with a tentative D call TRBD1 (6 bases). This CDR3 spans 14 amino acids. V was pared by 5 bases and J by 4 bases, with 11 bases between. The CDR3 loop is CASSKQGSTGELFF. The CDR3 DNA follows: TGTGCCAGCAGTAAACAGGGTAGCACCGGGGAGCTGTTTTTT.

Concerning this clonotype itself: A clone one base away is much larger, so this may be a read error. Given the absence of the conserved phenylalanine or tryptophan at the CDR3 end, a read error is likely. The V and J genes are TRBV20-1 and TRBJ1-5; perhaps TRBD1 as D (6 bases). Germline V lookup: CDR1 DFQATT, CDR2 SNEGSKA (reference sequence). The CDR3 loop spans 14 amino acids. The CDR3, as DNA: TGCAGTGCTAGAGATCTGGGGGGCAACCAGCCCCAGCATCTT. As protein: CSARDLGGNQPQHL.

This clonotype occurred a few times. No conserved phenylalanine or tryptophan ends this CDR3, so it is likely a read error. The DNA is omitted, as the CDR3 cannot be located on it reliably, and the CDR3 follows TCRdb's listing. CDR3 protein: CASSIQVPPDL. The chain joins TRBV19 to TRBJ1-2. The CDR3 sequence runs 11 residues, both termini included. Germline V gives CDR1 LNHDA, CDR2 SQIVND (reference sequence).

The table lists this clonotype with many counts. This chain joins TRBV5-1 and TRBJ2-7; tentatively, D is TRBD1 or TRBD2 (6 bases each). This CDR3 has 14 amino acids. The V end was cut by 4 bases, the J end by 2 bases, with 13 bases between. From germline, CDR1 is SGHRS and CDR2 YFSETQ. The CDR3 DNA reads as TGCGCCAGCAGCCCCGGCGGGACAACCTACGAGCAGTACTTC. It is translated as CASSPGGTTYEQYF.

There are a few counts of this clonotype. The rearrangement joins TRBV7-2 to TRBJ1-6; possible D gene TRBD1, 5 bases. Germline V gives CDR1 SGHTA, CDR2 FQGNSA. This CDR3 is 14 amino acids long. V lost 2 bases and J 5 bases, leaving 7 bases between the germline ends. This chain's CDR3 is CASSLNRHNSPLHF. The CDR3 nucleotides read TGTGCCAGCAGCTTAAACAGGCATAATTCACCCCTCCACTTT.